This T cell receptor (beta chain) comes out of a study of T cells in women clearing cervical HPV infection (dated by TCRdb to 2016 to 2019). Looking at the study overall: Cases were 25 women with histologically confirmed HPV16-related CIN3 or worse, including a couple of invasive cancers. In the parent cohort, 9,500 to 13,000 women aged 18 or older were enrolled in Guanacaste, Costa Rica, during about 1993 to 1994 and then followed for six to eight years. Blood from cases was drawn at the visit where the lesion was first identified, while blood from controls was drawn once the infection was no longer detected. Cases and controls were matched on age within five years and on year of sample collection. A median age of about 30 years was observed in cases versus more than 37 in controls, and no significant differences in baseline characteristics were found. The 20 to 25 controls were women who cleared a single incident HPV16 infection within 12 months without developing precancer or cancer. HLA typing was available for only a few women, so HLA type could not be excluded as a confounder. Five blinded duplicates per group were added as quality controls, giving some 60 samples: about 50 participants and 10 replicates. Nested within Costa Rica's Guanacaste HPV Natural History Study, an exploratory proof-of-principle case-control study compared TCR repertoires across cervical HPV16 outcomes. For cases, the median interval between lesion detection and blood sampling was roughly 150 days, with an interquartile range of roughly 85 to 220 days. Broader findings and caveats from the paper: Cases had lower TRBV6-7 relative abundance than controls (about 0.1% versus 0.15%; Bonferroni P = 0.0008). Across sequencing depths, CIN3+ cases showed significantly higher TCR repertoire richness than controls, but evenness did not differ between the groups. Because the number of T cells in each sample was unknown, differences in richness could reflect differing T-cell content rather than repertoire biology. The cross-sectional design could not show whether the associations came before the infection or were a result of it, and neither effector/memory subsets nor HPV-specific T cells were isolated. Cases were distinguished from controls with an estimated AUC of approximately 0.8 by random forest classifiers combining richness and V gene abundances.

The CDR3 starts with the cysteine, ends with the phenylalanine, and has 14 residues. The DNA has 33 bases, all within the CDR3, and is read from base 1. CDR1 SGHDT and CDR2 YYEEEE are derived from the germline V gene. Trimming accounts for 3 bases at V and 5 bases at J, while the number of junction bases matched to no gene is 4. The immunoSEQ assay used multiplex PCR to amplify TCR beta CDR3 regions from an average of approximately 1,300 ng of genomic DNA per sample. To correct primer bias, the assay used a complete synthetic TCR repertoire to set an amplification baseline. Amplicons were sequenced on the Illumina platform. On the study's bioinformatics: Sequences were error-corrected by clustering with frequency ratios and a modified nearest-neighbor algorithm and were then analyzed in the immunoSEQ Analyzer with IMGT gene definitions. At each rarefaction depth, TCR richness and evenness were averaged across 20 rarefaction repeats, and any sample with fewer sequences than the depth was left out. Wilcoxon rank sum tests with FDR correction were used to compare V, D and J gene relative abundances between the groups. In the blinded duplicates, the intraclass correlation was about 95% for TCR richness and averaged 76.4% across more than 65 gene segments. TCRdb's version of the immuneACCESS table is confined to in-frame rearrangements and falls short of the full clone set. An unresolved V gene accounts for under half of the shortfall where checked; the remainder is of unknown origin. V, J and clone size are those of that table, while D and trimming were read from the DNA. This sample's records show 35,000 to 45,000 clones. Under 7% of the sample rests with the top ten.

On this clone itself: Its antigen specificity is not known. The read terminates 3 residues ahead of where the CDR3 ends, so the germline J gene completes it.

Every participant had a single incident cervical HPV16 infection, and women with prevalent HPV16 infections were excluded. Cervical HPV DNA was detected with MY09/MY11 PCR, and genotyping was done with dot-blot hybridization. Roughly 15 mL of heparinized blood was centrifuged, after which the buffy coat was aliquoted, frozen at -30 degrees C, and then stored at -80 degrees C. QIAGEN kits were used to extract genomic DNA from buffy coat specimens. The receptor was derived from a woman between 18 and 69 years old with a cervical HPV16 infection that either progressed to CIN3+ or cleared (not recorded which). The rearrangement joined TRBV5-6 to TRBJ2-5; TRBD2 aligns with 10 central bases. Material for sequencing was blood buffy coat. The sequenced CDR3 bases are TGTGCCAGCAGCTGGAGGACTAGCGGTGAGACC. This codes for CASSWRTSGET. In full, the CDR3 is CASSWRTSGETQYF.